Sequencing of this T cell receptor (beta chain) was carried out in a study of shared clonotypes between healthy human individuals. Study observations and caveats: Naive subsets, compared against memory subsets, generally had larger estimated richness values.

Concerning this clone: The antigen is undetermined.

This table comes from immunoSEQ multiplex PCR, and its TCRdb copy is limited to in-frame clones, with some not included. The sample yields 2 million to 2.5 million clones, 80% to 95% seen once. Sequencing was performed on naive CD4+ T cells from PBMCs. The subset denotes: CD45RA+ positively selected. The sequence came from a man younger than 30 in good health. Some clones in this sample may be carry-over from other donors' samples.

The CDR3 is CAISGAGAGEAFF. DNA for the CDR3: TGTGCCATCAGTGGGGCAGGGGCGGGGGAAGCTTTCTTT. This chain links TRBV10-3 with TRBJ1-1; the D gene is possibly TRBD1 (6 bases). V shed 4 bases and J shed 8 bases, with 14 bases lying between them. From germline, CDR1 is ENHRY and CDR2 SYGVKD. CDR3 length equals 13 residues.